Presented here are 8 T cell receptor beta chains from one specimen sequenced in a study of OX40 agonist ivuxolimab in advanced cancers. Assay: immunoSEQ multiplex PCR; the TCRdb copy retains only in-frame clones and omits some. The sample has around 95,000 clones; 85% to 90% are singletons. The sample in question was CD4+ or CD8+ T cells sorted from blood, obtained in a trial of the OX40 agonist ivuxolimab. These receptors originate from an adult with an advanced solid tumor such as melanoma, head and neck, liver or kidney cancer.

The chain employs TRBV18 and TRBJ1-5; 8 nucleotides line up with TRBD1. Trimming took 0 bases from V and 11 from J; bases not matched to a gene: 6. The CDR3 sequence is 14 residues long. From germline, CDR1 is KGHSH and CDR2 LQKENI. The CDR3 DNA sequence: TGTGCCAGCTCACCACCGGGGGCACAGGGGGCCCAGCATTTT. Protein: CASSPPGAQGAQHF.

This clone came up once. The CDR3 DNA follows: TGTGCCAGCAGCTTATTTACAGGGAACACCGGGGAGCTGTTTTTT. Its translation: CASSLFTGNTGELFF. The rearrangement uses TRBV7-3 and TRBJ2-2; TRBD1 is a possible D gene (5 bases). Germline assignment: CDR1 SGHTA and CDR2 FQGTGA. Trimming took 2 bases from V and 1 from J, leaving 8 bases between them. The CDR3 consists of 15 residues.

The genes are TRBV20-1 and TRBJ2-7; D possibly corresponds to TRBD1 (5 bases). The germline V gene encodes CDR1 DFQATT and CDR2 SNEGSKA (reference sequence). This CDR3 is built from 11 residues. V was shortened by 7 bases and J by 2 bases, with 9 bases between the two germline ends. The CDR3 sequence: CSGAGPYEQYF. The CDR3 DNA is TGCAGTGGTGCAGGGCCCTACGAGCAGTACTTC.

This clone was detected only once. The chain is built from TRBV9 and TRBJ2-3; D unresolved. CDR1 is SGDLS and CDR2 is YYNGEE in the germline V gene. Trimming cost V 7 bases and J 2 bases, with 8 bases left between them. CDR3 length equals 12 residues. The DNA for the CDR3 is TGTGCCAGCGGAACAAACACAGATACGCAGTATTTT. Translation gives CASGTNTDTQYF.

This clone has only one observation. The chain joins TRBV11-2 to TRBJ1-1; D not certain. The CDR3 is 13 amino acids. Germline V lookup: CDR1 SGHAT, CDR2 FQNNGV. Deletions cut 1 base from V and 4 bases from J, with 7 bases between. This chain's CDR3 is CASSLGGPTEAFF. Written as DNA, the CDR3 is TGTGCCAGCAGCTTAGGCGGTCCCACTGAAGCTTTCTTT.

The chain uses TRBV30 and TRBJ1-5, with unresolved D. The CDR3 is made up of 12 amino acids. Deletions cut 0 bases from V and 5 bases from J, with 5 bases between. Germline-derived CDR1 and CDR2 are GTSNPN and SVGIG (reference sequence). CDR3 in amino acids: CAWSVIDQPQHF. CDR3 nucleotide sequence: TGTGCCTGGAGTGTAATAGATCAGCCCCAGCATTTT.

The V and J genes are TRBV5-1 and TRBJ1-1; no clear D gene. The CDR3 consists of 15 residues. Germline CDR1 and CDR2: SGHRS and YFSETQ. Trimming stripped 0 bases from V and 1 base from J, with 10 bases between. The CDR3 DNA sequence: TGCGCCAGCAGCTTGGTTGGGAATGGGAACACTGAAGCTTTCTTT. This codes for CASSLVGNGNTEAFF.

Here the CDR3 DNA reads TGTGCCAGCAGCTTGGCTTTCGGAACGGGAAGCTCCTACAATGAGCAGTTCTTC. Protein sequence: CASSLAFGTGSSYNEQFF. The chain employs TRBV5-4 and TRBJ2-1, with D tentatively TRBD2 (5 bases). CDR1 is SGHNT and CDR2 is YYREEE in the germline V gene (reference sequence). The CDR3 loop spans 18 amino acids. Trimming took 0 bases from V and 0 from J, leaving 16 bases between them.